Reported below is one T cell receptor beta chain. Generated by immunoSEQ multiplex PCR, the TCRdb table keeps only in-frame clones and is missing some. Of some 250,000 clones in the sample, around 86% are singletons; the top ten hold 9.5% to 15%. The data are from a study of blood T cell repertoires in COVID-19. Germline loops: CDR1 SEHNR, CDR2 FQNEAQ (reference sequence). Trimming stripped 4 bases from V and 1 base from J, with 10 bases between. The CDR3 is 15 amino acids. The source is a woman in her sixties or seventies with active or convalescent COVID-19. V is TRBV7-9 and J is TRBJ2-2; the D is unclear. The sequenced sample consisted of peripheral blood. The CDR3 loop is CASSSGGRNTGELFF. CDR3 DNA: TGTGCCAGCAGCTCCGGTGGTAGGAACACCGGGGAGCTGTTTTTT.